The clone carrying this TCR beta chain was seen a handful of times. The target antigen is unknown. This record comes from a study of blood T cells in healthy people across ages. General study results and limits: Not knowing donor CMV status may have confounded expanded clonotype changes.

For the second PCR, which ran for roughly 6 to 12 cycles, a sample-barcoded 5' primer and a J-beta primer mix were used. Via MiXCR, TCRdb re-called the 5' RACE reads, giving one row per CDR3 protein. This sample has 1.5 million to 2 million distinct CDR3 sequences, with roughly 27% found just once. The trim removed 7 bases at V and 8 bases at J, leaving 11 bases unmatched. The germline V gene has CDR1 DFQATT and CDR2 SNEGSKA (reference sequence). The CDR3 has 13 residues. The chain uses TRBV20-1 and TRBJ2-1; TRBD2 matches 7 bases. The sample was blood. The TCR comes from a woman in her twenties or thirties in good health. The CDR3 sequence: CSVSSGEGYEQFF. The CDR3 coding sequence is TGCAGTGTATCCAGCGGGGAGGGCTATGAGCAGTTCTTC.